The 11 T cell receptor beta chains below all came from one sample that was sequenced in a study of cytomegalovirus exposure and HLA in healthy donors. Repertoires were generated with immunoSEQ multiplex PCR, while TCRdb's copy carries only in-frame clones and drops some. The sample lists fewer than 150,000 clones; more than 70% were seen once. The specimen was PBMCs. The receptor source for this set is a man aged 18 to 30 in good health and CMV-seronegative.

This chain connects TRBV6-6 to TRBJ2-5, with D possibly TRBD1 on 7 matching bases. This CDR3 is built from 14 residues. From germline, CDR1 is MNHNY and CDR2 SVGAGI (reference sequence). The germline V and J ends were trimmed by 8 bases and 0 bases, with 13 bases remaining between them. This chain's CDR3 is CASAAGGYQETQYF. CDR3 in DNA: TGTGCCAGCGCAGCAGGGGGGTACCAAGAGACCCAGTACTTC.

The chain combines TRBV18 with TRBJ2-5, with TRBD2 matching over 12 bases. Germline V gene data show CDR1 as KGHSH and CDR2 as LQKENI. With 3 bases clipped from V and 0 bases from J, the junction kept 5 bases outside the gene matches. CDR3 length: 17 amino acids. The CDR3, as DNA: TGTGCCAGCTCACCGACCGGGACTAGCGGGTACCAAGAGACCCAGTACTTC. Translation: CASSPTGTSGYQETQYF.

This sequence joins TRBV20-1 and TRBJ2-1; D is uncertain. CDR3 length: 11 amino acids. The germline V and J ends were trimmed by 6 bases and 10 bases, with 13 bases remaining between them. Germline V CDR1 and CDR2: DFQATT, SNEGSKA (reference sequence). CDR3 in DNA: TGCAGTGCCCCCATTAGTTTAGAGCAGTTCTTC. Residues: CSAPISLEQFF.

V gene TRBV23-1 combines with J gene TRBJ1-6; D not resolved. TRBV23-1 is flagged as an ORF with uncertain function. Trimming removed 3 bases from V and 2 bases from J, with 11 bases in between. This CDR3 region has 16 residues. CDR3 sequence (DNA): TGCGCCAGCAGTCAGACCTGGGCCCCCTATAATTCACCCCTCCACTTT. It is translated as CASSQTWAPYNSPLHF.

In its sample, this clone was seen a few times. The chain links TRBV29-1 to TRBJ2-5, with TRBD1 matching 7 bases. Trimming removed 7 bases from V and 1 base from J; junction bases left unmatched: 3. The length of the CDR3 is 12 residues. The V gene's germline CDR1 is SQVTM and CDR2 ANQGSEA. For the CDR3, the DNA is TGCAGCGGGGGACAGCCCCAAGAGACCCAGTACTTC. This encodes CSGGQPQETQYF.

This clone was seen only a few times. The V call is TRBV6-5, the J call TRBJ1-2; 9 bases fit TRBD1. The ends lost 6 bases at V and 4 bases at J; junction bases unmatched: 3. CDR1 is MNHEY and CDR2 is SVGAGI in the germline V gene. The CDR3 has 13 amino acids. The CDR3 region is CASRGDRAYGYTF. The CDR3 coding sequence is TGTGCCAGCAGGGGGGACAGGGCCTATGGCTACACCTTC.

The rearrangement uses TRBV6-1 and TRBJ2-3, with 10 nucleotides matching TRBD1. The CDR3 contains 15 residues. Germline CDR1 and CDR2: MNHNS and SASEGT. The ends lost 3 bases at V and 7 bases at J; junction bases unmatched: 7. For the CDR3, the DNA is TGTGCCAGCAGTGACTCCGGGACAGGGGCAAATACGCAGTATTTT. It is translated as CASSDSGTGANTQYF.

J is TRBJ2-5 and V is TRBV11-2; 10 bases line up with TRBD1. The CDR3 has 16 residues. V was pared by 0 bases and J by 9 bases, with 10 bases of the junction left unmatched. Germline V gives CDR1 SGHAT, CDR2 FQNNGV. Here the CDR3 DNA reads TGTGCCAGCAGCTTAGATGGGACAGGGGTTGGGGAAGCCCAGTACTTC. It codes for CASSLDGTGVGEAQYF.

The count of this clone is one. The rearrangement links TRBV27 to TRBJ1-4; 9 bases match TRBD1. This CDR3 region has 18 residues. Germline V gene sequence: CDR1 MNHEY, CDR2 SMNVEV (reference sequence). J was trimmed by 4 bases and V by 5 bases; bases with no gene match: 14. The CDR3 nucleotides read TGTGCCAGCAGTAGGGACAGGGAGGAAGTAGGGCATAATGAAAAACTGTTTTTT. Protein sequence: CASSRDREEVGHNEKLFF.

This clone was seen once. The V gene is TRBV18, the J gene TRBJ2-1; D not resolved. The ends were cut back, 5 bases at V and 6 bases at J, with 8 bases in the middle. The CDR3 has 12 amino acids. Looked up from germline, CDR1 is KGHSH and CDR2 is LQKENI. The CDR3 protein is CASSVTLNEQFF. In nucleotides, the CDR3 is TGTGCCAGCTCAGTGACTCTCAATGAGCAGTTCTTC.

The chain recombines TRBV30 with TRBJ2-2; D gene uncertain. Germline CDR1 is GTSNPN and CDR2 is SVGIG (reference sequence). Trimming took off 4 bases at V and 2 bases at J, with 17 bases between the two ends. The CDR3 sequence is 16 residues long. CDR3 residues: CAWMSGVERNTGELFF. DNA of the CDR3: TGTGCCTGGATGTCGGGTGTGGAGCGTAACACCGGGGAGCTGTTTTTT. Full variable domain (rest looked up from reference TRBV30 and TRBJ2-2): SQTIHQWPATLVQPVGSPLSLECTVEGTSNPNLYWYRQAAGRGLQLLFYSVGIGQISSEVPQNLSASRPQDRQFILSSKKLLLSDSGFYLCAWMSGVERNTGELFFGEGSRLTVL.